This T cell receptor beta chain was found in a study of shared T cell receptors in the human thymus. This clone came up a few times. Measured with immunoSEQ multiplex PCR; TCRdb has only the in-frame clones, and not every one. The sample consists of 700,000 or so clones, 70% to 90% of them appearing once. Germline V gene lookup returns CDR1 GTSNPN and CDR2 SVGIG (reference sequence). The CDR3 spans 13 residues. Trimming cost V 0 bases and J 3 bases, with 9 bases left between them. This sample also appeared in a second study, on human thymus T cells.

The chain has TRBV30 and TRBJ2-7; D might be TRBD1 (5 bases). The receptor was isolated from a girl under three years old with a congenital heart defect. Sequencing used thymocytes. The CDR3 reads CAWSVGQGYEQYF. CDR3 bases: TGTGCCTGGAGTGTCGGGCAGGGCTACGAGCAGTACTTC.